The entry that follows covers one T cell receptor (beta chain) sequence. The germline V gene encodes CDR1 MDHEN and CDR2 SYDVKM. V lost 6 bases to trimming and J lost 0 bases; unmatched junction nucleotides: 8. The CDR3 extends over 17 amino acids. These data come from a study of blood T cell repertoires in COVID-19. Study at large: The United States, Italy and Spain supplied acute and convalescent COVID-19 samples.

As processed by the authors: The authors estimated nucleated cell counts from reference gene primer amplification. The protocol was immunoSEQ multiplex PCR, while the TCRdb copy is restricted to in-frame clones and leaves out a portion. The V and J calls and clone size come from that table; D and trimming were worked out from the DNA. The table includes hundreds of thousands of clones, 83% detected once. The sample comprised peripheral blood. The chain has TRBV28 and TRBJ2-6; TRBD1 agrees at 7 bases. The TCR was taken from a woman aged 30 to 39 with COVID-19, enrolled during active disease. CDR3 region: CASSRAGTASGANVLTF. For the CDR3, the DNA is TGTGCCAGCAGCCGTGCCGGGACAGCCTCTGGGGCCAACGTCCTGACTTTC.